Here is one T cell receptor beta chain with its context. Its specificity is unknown. Each donor supplied roughly 9.1 milliliters of peripheral blood. The data belong to a study of blood T cells in healthy people across ages. Points from the study as a whole: In older individuals, TCR beta diversity per million T cells was lower, falling roughly linearly with age. It was the long-lived donors that had more naive CD4+ cells and higher diversity than aged donors.

Next came a second PCR, run for about 7 to 12 cycles, which used a sample-barcoded 5' primer along with a J-beta primer mix. Each cDNA molecule was tagged by a template-switch adaptor that had 12 random nucleotides. One entry per CDR3 protein results from TCRdb running MiXCR on the 5' RACE reads. The table records about 1.8 million distinct CDR3 sequences, less than 50% of them present only once. This CDR3 spans 12 amino acids. V was clipped by 3 bases and J by 9 bases, with 10 bases between them. Germline CDR1 reads SGDLS; CDR2 reads YYNGEE. The receptor's source is a woman between 40 and 55 years old in good health. The chain couples TRBV9 to TRBJ2-1; D perhaps matches TRBD1 (5 bases). Input material: blood. The CDR3 region has the DNA TGTGCCAGCAGCGAGCCTCAGGGTGAGCAGTTCTTC. Translating gives CASSEPQGEQFF. Complete variable domain (other parts from reference TRBV9 and TRBJ2-1): DSGVTQTPKHLITATGQRVTLRCSPRSGDLSVYWYQQSLDQGLQFLIQYYNGEERAKGNILERFSAQQFPDLHSELNLSSLELGDSALYFCASSEPQGEQFFGPGTRLTVL.